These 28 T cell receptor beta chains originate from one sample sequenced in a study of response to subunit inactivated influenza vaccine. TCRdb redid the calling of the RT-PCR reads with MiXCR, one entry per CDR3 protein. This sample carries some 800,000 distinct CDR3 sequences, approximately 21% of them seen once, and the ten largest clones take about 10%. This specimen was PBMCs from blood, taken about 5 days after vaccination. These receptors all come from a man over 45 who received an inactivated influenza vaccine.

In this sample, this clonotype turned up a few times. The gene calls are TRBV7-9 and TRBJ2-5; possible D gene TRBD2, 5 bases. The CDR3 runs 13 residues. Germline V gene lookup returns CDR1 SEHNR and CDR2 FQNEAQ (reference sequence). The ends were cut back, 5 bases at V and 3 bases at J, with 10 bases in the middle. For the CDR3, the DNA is TGTGCCAGCAGCCAAGACGGGAAAGAGACCCAGTACTTC. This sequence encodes CASSQDGKETQYF. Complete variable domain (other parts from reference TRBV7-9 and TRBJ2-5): DTGVSQNPRHKITKRGQNVTFRCDPISEHNRLYWYRQTLGQGPEFLTYFQNEAQLEKSRLLSDRFSAERPKGSFSTLEIQRTEQGDSAMYLCASSQDGKETQYFGPGTRLLVL.

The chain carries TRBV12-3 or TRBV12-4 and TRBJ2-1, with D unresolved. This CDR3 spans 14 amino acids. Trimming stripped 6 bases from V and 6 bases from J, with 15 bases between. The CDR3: CASSPANTLNEQFF. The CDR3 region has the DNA TGTGCCAGCAGCCCAGCTAACACCCTCAATGAGCAGTTCTTC.

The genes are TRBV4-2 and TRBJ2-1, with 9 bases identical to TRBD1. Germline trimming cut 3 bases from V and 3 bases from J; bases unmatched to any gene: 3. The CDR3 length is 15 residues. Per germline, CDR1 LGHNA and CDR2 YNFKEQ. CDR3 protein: CASSQSTGGYNEQFF. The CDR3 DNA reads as TGTGCCAGCAGCCAGTCGACAGGGGGCTACAATGAGCAGTTCTTC.

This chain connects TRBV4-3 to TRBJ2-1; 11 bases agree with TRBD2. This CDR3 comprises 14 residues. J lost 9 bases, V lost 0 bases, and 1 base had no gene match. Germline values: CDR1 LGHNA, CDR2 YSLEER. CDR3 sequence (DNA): TGCGCCAGCAGCCAAGAACTAGCGGGGGTTGAGCAGTTCTTC. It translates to CASSQELAGVEQFF.

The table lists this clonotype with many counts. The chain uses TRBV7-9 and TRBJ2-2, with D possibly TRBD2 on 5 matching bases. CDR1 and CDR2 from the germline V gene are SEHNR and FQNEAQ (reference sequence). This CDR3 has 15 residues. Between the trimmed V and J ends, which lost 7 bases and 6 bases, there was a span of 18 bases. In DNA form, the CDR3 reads TGTGCCAGCATCCCACTAGGCAGAAGGTCCGGGGAGCTGTTTTTT. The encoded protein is CASIPLGRRSGELFF.

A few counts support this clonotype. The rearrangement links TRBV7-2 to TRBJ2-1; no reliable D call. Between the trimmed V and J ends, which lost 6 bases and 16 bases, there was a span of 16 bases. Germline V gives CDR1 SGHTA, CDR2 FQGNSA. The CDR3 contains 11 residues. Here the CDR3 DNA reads TGTGCCAGCAGTTCTCACCCCGTGAAATTCTTC. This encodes CASSSHPVKFF. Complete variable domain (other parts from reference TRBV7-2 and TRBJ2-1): GAGVSQSPSNKVTEKGKDVELRCDPISGHTALYWYRQSLGQGLEFLIYFQGNSAPDKSGLPSDRFSAERTGGSVSTLTIQRTQQEDSAVYLCASSSHPVKFFGPGTRLTVL.

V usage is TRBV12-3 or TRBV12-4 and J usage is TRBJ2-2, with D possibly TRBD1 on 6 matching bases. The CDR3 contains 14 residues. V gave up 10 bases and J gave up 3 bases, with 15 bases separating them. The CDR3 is CAISRQDYTGELFF. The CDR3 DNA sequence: TGTGCCATCAGCCGACAGGACTACACCGGGGAGCTGTTTTTT.

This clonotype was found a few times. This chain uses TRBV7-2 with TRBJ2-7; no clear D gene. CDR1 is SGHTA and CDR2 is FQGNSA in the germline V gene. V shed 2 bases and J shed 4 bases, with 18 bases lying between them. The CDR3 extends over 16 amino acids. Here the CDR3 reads CASSLSGTPVPYEQYF. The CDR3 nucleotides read TGTGCCAGCAGCTTATCGGGCACTCCAGTCCCTTACGAGCAGTACTTC.

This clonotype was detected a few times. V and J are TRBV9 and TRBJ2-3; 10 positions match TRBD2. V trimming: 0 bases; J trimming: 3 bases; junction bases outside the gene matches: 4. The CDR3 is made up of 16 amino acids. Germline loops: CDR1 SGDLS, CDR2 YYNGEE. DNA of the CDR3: TGTGCCAGCAGCGTAGCTCCTAGCGGGGGAACAGATACGCAGTATTTT. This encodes CASSVAPSGGTDTQYF. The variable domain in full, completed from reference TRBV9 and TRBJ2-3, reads DSGVTQTPKHLITATGQRVTLRCSPRSGDLSVYWYQQSLDQGLQFLIQYYNGEERAKGNILERFSAQQFPDLHSELNLSSLELGDSALYFCASSVAPSGGTDTQYFGPGTRLTVL.

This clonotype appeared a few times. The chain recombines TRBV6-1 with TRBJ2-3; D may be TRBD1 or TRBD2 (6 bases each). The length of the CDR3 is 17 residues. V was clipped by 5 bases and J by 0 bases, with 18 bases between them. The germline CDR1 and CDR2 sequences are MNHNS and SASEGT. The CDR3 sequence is CASSPLGGTPSTDTQYF. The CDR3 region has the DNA TGTGCCAGCAGTCCCCTAGGGGGGACTCCTAGCACAGATACGCAGTATTTT.

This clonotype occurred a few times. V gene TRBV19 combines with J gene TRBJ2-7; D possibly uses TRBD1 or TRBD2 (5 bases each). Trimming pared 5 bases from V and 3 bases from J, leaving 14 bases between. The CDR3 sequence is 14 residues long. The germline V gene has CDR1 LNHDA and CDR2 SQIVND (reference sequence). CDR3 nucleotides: TGTGCCAGTAGTGTCCGGGACCGAGACTACGAGCAGTACTTC. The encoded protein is CASSVRDRDYEQYF. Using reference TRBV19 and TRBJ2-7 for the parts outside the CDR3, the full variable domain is DGGITQSPKYLFRKEGQNVTLSCEQNLNHDAMYWYRQDPGQGLRLIYYSQIVNDFQKGDIAEGYSVSREKKESFPLTVTSAQKNPTAFYLCASSVRDRDYEQYFGPGTRLTVT.

The CDR3 sequence: CASSLPFGHRTYEQYF. The CDR3 bases are TGTGCCAGCAGTTTACCGTTCGGCCACAGAACCTACGAGCAGTACTTC. The chain carries TRBV12-3 or TRBV12-4 and TRBJ2-7, with D unclear. V gave up 2 bases and J gave up 2 bases, with 16 bases separating them. There are 16 residues in the CDR3.

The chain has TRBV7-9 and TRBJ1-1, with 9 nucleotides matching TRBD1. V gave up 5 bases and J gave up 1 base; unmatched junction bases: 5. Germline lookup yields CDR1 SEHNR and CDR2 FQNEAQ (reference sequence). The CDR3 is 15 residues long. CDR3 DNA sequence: TGTGCCAGCAGCGACAGACAGGGGGGGAACACTGAAGCTTTCTTT. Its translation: CASSDRQGGNTEAFF. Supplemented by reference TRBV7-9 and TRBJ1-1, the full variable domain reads DTGVSQNPRHKITKRGQNVTFRCDPISEHNRLYWYRQTLGQGPEFLTYFQNEAQLEKSRLLSDRFSAERPKGSFSTLEIQRTEQGDSAMYLCASSDRQGGNTEAFFGQGTRLTVV.

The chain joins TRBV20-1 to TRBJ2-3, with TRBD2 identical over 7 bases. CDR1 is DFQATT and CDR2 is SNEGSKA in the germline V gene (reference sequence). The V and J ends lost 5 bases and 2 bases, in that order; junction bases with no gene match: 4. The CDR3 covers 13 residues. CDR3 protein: CSASGTITDTQYF. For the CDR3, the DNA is TGCAGTGCTTCCGGGACTATCACAGATACGCAGTATTTT.

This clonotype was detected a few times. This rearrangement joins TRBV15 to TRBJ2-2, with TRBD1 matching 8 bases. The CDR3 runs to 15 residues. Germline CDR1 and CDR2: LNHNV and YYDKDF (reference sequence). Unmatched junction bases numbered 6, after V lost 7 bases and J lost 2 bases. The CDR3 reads CATTRDRRNTGELFF. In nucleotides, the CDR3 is TGTGCCACCACCCGGGACAGGAGAAACACCGGGGAGCTGTTTTTT.

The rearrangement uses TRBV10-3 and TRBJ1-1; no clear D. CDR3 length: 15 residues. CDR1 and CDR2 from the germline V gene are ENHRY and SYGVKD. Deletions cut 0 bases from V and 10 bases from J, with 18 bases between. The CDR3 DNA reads TGTGCCATCAGTGAGTCGACGAGAGGCTTTCGGGCAGCTTTCTTT. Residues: CAISESTRGFRAAFF.

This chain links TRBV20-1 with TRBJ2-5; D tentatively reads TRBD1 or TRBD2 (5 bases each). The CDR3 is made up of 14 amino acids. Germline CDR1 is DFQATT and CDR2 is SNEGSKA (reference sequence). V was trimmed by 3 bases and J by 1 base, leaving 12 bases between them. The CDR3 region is CSASTRDPQETQYF. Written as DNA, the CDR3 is TGCAGTGCTAGTACCCGGGACCCCCAAGAGACCCAGTACTTC.

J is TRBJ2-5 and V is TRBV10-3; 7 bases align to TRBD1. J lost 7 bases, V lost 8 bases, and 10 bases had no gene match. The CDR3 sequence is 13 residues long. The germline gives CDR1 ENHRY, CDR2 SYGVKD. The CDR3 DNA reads TGTGCCATCGCCGGGACAGTTGAGGCGACCCAGTACTTC. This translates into CAIAGTVEATQYF.

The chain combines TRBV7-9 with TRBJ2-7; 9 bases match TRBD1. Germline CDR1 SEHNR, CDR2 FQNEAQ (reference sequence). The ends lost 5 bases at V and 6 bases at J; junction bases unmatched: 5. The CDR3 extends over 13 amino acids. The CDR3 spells CASSRPGQGEQYF. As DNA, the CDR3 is TGTGCCAGCAGCCGCCCGGGACAGGGCGAGCAGTACTTC.

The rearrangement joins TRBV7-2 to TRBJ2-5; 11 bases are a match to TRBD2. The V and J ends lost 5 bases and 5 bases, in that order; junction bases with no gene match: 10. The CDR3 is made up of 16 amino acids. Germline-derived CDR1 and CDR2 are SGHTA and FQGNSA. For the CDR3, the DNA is TGTGCCAGCAGCCCAGAGTTAGCGGGAGGGGGGGAGACCCAGTACTTC. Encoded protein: CASSPELAGGGETQYF.

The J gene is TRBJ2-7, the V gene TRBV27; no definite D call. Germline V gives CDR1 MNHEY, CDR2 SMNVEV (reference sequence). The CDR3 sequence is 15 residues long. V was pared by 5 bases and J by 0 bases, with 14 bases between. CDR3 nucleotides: TGTGCCAGCAGTGCCAGACACACACACTCCTACGAGCAGTACTTC. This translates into CASSARHTHSYEQYF.

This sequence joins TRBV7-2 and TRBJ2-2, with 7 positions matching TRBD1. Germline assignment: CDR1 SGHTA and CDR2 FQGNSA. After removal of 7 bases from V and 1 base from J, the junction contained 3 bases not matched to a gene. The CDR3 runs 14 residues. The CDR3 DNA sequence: TGTGCCAGCATGGCAGGGGGGAACACCGGGGAGCTGTTTTTT. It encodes CASMAGGNTGELFF.

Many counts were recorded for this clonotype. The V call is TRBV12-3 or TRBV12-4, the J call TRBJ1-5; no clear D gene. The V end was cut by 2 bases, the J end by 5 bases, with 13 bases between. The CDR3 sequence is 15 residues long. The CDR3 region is CASSLTGMGYQPQHF. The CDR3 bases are TGTGCCAGCAGTTTAACTGGGATGGGCTATCAGCCCCAGCATTTT.

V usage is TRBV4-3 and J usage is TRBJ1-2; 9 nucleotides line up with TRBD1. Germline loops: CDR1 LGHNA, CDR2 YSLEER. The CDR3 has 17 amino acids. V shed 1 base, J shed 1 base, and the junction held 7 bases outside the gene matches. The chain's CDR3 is CASSQGVNRGRNYGYTF. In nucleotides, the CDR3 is TGCGCCAGCAGCCAAGGGGTCAACAGGGGGCGTAACTATGGCTACACCTTC.

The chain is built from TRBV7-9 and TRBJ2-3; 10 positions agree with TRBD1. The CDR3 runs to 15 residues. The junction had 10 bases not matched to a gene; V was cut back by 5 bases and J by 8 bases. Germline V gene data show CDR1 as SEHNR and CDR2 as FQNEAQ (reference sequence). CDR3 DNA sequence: TGTGCCAGCAGCCGAGCCGGGACAGGGGCAGGTACGCAGTATTTT. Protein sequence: CASSRAGTGAGTQYF.

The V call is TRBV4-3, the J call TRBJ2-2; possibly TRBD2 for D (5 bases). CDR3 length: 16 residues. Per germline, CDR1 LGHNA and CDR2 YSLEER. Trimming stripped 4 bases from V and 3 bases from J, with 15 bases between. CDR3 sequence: CASSLQARGYTGELFF. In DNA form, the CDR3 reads TGCGCCAGCAGCCTCCAAGCCCGGGGTTACACCGGGGAGCTGTTTTTT.

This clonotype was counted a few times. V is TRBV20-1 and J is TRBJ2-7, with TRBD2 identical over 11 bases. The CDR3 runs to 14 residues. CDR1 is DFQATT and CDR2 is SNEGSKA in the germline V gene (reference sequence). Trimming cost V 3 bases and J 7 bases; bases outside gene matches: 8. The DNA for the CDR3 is TGCAGTGCTAGCCTGACTAGCGGGGCCTGGGAGCAGTACTTC. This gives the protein CSASLTSGAWEQYF.

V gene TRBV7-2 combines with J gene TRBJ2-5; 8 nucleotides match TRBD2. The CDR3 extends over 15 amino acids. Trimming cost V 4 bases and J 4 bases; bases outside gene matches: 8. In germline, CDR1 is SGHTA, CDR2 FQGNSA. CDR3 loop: CASSSGTRLRETQYF. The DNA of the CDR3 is TGTGCCAGCAGCTCTGGGACTAGACTGAGAGAGACCCAGTACTTC.